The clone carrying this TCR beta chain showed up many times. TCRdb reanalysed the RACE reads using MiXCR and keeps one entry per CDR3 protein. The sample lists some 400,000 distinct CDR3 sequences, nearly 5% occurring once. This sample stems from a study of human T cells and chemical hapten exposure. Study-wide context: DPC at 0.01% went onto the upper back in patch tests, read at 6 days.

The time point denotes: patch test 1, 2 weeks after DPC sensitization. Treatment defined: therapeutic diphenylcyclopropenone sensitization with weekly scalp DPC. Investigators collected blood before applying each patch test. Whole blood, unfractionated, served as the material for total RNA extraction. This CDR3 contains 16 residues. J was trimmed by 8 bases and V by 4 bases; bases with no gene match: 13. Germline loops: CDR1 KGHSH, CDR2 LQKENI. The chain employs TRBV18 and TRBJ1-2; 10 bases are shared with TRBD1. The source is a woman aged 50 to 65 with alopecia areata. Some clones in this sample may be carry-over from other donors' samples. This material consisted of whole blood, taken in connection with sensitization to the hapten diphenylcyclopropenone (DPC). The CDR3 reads CASSQRGQGNEIGYTF. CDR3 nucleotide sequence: TGTGCCAGCTCACAAAGGGGACAGGGGAATGAAATCGGCTACACCTTC. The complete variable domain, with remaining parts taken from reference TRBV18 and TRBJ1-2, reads NAGVMQNPRHLVRRRGQEARLRCSPMKGHSHVYWYRQLPEEGLKFMVYLQKENIIDESGMPKERFSAEFPKEGPSILRIQQVVRGDSAAYFCASSQRGQGNEIGYTFGSGTRLTVV.